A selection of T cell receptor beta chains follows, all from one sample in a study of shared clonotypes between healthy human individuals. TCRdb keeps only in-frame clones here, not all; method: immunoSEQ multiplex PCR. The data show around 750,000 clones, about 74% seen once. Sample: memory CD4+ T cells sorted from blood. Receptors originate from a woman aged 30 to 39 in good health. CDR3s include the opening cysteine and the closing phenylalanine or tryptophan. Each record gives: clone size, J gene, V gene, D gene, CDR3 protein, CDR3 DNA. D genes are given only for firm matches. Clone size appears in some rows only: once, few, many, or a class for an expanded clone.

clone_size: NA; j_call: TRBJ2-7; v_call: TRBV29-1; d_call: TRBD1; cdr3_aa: CSVVRDRAYEQYF; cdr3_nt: TGCAGCGTTGTTCGGGACAGGGCCTACGAGCAGTACTTC
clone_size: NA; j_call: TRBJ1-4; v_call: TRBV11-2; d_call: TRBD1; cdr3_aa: CASSLVGTGDEKLFF; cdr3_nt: TGTGCCAGCAGCTTAGTTGGGACAGGGGATGAAAAACTGTTTTTT
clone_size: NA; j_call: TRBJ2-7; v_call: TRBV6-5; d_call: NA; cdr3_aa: CASSMTLGYEQYF; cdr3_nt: TGTGCCAGCAGTATGACCCTCGGCTACGAGCAGTACTTC
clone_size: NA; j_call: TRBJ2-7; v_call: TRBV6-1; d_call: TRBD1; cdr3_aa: CASSRTGAVDEQYF; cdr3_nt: TGTGCCAGCAGCCGGACAGGGGCTGTCGATGAGCAGTACTTC
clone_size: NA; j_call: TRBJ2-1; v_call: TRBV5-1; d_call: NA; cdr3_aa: CASSPLGGWSYNEQFF; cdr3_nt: TGCGCCAGCAGCCCACTTGGGGGTTGGTCCTACAATGAGCAGTTCTTC
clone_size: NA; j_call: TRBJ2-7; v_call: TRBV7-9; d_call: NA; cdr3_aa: CASSNRYEQYF; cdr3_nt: TGTGCCAGCAGCAATCGCTACGAGCAGTACTTC
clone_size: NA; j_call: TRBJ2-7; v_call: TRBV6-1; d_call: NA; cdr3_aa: CASSEGWLRGRRGEQYF; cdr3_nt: TGTGCCAGCAGTGAAGGATGGCTTCGGGGCCGCAGGGGAGAGCAGTACTTC
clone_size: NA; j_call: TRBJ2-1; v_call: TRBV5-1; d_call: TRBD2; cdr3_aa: CASSLGGGSNWNEQFF; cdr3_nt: TGCGCCAGCAGCTTGGGAGGCGGGAGTAATTGGAATGAGCAGTTCTTC
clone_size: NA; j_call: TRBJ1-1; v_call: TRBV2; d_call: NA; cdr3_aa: CASNLRRELTEAFF; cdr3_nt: TGTGCCAGCAACCTACGGAGGGAGCTCACTGAAGCTTTCTTT
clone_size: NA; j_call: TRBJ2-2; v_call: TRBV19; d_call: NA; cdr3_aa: CASSTIRGRSNTGELFF; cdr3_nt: TGTGCCAGTAGTACGATAAGGGGCAGATCGAACACCGGGGAGCTGTTTTTT
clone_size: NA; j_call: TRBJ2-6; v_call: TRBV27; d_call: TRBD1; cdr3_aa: CASSSGQGRSGANVLTF; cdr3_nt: TGTGCCAGCAGTTCCGGACAGGGGCGCTCTGGGGCCAACGTCCTGACTTTC
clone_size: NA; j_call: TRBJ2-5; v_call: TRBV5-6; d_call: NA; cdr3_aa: CASTQQSKETQYF; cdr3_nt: TGTGCCAGCACCCAACAGTCGAAAGAGACCCAGTACTTC
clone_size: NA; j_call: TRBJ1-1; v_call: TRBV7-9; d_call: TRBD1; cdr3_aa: CLGQRLNTEAFF; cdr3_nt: TGTTTGGGACAGAGACTGAACACTGAAGCTTTCTTT
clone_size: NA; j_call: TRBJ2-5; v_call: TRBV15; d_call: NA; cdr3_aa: CATSRVTEETQYF; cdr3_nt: TGTGCCACCAGCAGAGTTACCGAAGAGACCCAGTACTTC
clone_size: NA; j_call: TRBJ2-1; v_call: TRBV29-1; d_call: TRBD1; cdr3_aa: CSVRRGTGPYNEQFF; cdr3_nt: TGCAGCGTGCGGAGGGGGACAGGCCCTTACAATGAGCAGTTCTTC
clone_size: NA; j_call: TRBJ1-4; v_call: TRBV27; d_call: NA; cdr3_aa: CASSPARAEKLFF; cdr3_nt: TGTGCCAGCAGTCCAGCTAGGGCTGAAAAACTGTTTTTT
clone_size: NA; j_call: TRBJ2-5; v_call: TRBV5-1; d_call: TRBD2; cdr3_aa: CASSALGTGGETQYF; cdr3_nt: TGCGCCAGCAGCGCGCTGGGGACGGGAGGAGAGACCCAGTACTTC
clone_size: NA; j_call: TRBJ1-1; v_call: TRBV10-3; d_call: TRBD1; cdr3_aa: CAIRAGQGSGRTEAFF; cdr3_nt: TGTGCCATCAGAGCGGGACAGGGGTCCGGGCGGACTGAAGCTTTCTTT
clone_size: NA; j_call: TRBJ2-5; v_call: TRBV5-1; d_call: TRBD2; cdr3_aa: CASSLGTSGRARQETQYF; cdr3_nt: TGCGCCAGCAGCTTAGGGACTAGCGGGAGGGCCCGTCAAGAGACCCAGTACTTC
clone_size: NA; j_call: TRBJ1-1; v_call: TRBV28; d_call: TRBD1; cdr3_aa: CASSFTGTGKTEAFF; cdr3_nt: TGTGCCAGCAGTTTCACTGGGACAGGGAAAACTGAAGCTTTCTTT
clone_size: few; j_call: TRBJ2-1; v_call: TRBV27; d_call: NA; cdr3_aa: CASSFPSGSRNEQFF; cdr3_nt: TGTGCCAGCAGTTTCCCGAGCGGGTCAAGGAATGAGCAGTTCTTC
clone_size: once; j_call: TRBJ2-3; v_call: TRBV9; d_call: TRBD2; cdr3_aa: CASSVSGRQDTQYF; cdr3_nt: TGTGCCAGCAGCGTTAGCGGGAGGCAAGATACGCAGTATTTT
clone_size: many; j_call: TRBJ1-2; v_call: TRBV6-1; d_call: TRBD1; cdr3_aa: CASSGDRRSGYTF; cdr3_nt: TGTGCCAGCAGTGGGGACAGAAGGTCGGGCTACACCTTC
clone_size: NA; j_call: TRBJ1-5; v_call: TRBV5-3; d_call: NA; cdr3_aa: CARSLRSGTGPSNQPQHF; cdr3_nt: TGTGCCAGAAGCTTAAGATCCGGGACGGGACCTTCCAATCAGCCCCAGCATTTT
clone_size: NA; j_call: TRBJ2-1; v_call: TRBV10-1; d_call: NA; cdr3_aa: CASSRQGRYNEQFF; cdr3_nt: TGCGCCAGCAGCCGTCAGGGTCGCTACAATGAGCAGTTCTTC
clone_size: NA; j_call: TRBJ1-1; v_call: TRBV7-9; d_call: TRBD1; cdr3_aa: CASSPYRGSEAFF; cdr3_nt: TGTGCCAGCAGCCCATACAGGGGTTCTGAAGCTTTCTTT
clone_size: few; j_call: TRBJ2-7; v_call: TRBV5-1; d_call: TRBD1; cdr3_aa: CASSFMGQRYEQYF; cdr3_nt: TGCGCCAGCAGCTTTATGGGACAGAGGTACGAGCAGTACTTC
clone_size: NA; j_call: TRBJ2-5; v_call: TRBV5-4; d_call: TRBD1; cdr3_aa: CASSLAGTGKETQYF; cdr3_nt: TGTGCCAGCAGCTTGGCGGGGACAGGCAAAGAGACCCAGTACTTC
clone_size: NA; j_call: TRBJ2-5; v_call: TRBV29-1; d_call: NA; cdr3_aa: CSVRGSLTPQETQYF; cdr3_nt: TGCAGCGTTCGGGGCTCCCTGACCCCACAAGAGACCCAGTACTTC
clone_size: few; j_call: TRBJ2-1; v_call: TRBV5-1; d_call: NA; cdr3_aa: CASSRGGTDYNEQFF; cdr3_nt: TGCGCCAGCAGCCGCGGCGGGACAGACTACAATGAGCAGTTCTTC
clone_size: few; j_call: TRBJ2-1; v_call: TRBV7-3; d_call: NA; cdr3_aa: CASSLSRDNEQFF; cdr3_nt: TGTGCCAGCAGCTTAAGTAGGGACAATGAGCAGTTCTTC
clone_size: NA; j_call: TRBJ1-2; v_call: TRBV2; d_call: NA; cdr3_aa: CASSPQGYGYTF; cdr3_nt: TGTGCCAGCAGTCCACAGGGATATGGCTACACCTTC
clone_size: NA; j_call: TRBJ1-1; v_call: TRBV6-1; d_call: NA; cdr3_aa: CASSEEGFEAFF; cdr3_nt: TGTGCCAGCAGTGAAGAGGGGTTCGAAGCTTTCTTT
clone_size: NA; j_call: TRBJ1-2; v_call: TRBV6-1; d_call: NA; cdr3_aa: CASNSPGQVGYTF; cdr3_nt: TGTGCCAGCAATAGCCCAGGGCAGGTCGGCTACACCTTC
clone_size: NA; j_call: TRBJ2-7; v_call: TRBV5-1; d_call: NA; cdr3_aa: CASRSDSSYEQYF; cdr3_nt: TGCGCCAGCAGATCGGACAGCTCCTACGAGCAGTACTTC
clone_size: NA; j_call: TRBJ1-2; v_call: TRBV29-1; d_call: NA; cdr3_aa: CSVTTSPKGGYTF; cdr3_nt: TGCAGCGTTACGACCTCTCCGAAGGGTGGCTACACCTTC
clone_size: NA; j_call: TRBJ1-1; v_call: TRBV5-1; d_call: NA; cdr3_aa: CASSLWGWGTEAFF; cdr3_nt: TGCGCCAGCAGCTTATGGGGGTGGGGAACTGAAGCTTTCTTT
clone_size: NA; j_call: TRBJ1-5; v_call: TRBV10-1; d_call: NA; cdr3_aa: CASSTRVENISNQPQHF; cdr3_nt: TGCGCCAGCAGTACAAGGGTCGAGAACATTAGCAATCAGCCCCAGCATTTT
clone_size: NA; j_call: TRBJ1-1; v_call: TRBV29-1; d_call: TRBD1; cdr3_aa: CSVDRENTEAFF; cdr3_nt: TGCAGCGTCGACAGGGAGAACACTGAAGCTTTCTTT
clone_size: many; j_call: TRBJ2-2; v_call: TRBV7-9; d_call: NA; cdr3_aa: CASRAGTNTGELFF; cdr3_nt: TGTGCCAGCAGAGCAGGGACGAACACCGGGGAGCTGTTTTTT
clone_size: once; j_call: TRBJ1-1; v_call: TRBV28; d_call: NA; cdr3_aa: CASSFPGARNTEAFF; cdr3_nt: TGTGCCAGCAGTTTTCCGGGAGCCAGGAACACTGAAGCTTTCTTT
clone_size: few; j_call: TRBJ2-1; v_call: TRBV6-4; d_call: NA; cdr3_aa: CASSDWAGQDEQFF; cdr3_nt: TGTGCCAGCAGTGACTGGGCAGGGCAGGATGAGCAGTTCTTC
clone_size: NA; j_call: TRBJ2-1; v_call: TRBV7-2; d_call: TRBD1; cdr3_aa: CASSLVGQGYNEQFF; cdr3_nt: TGTGCCAGCAGCTTAGTGGGACAGGGCTACAATGAGCAGTTCTTC
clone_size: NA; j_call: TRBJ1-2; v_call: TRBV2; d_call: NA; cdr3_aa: CASRSFRTGNYGYTF; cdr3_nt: TGTGCCAGCAGGTCGTTCCGTACGGGTAACTATGGCTACACCTTC
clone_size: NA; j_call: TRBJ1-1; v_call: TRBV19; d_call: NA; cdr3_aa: CASRKKGQNTEAFF; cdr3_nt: TGTGCCAGTAGGAAGAAGGGGCAGAACACTGAAGCTTTCTTT
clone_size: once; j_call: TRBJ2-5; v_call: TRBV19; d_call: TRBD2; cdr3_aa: CASSIASGRAQYF; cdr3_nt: TGTGCCAGTAGTATCGCTAGCGGGAGAGCCCAGTACTTC